This T cell receptor beta chain was recovered during a study of CD8+ T cells in alopecia areata (dated 2018 in TCRdb). About the investigation overall: Treated patients were enrolled in an open-label pilot trial of oral tofacitinib, 5 to 10 mg twice daily, for moderate-to-severe alopecia areata. Tofacitinib was administered for 6 to 18 months, and 6 months of follow-up off drug were then conducted to assess delayed response and recurrence. High-throughput TCRbeta sequencing was used to examine T cell clonal expansion in alopecia areata in both the C3H/HeJ mouse model and human patients. Human TCRbeta sequencing covered scalp tissue and sorted CD4+ and CD8+ peripheral blood T cells from patchy and totalis/universalis alopecia areata patients and healthy controls. Patients on tofacitinib were biopsied at baseline and after 4 and 24 weeks of treatment, and several of the patients also had a later scalp biopsy. Scalp clonality was compared across normal scalp (n=4), patchy alopecia areata scalp (n=8), and alopecia totalis/universalis scalp (n=8). RNA came from the PAXgene miRNA kit for fixed scalp, the miRNeasy kit for PBMCs, and the RNeasy kit for mouse skin. TCRbeta CDR3 regions were amplified by immunoSEQ multiplex PCR using 35 Vbeta forward and 13 Jbeta reverse primers. What the study reported, not specific to this receptor: Compared with normal scalp, lesional scalp, particularly in alopecia totalis/universalis, had higher clonality and more expanded CD8+ clones, which suggests antigenic drive. Shared TCR sequences between patients were less evident than in mice, which may be partly attributable to HLA diversity in the patient population. Scalp TCR repertoire analysis is complicated because resident alphabeta T cells in normal human skin are also sequenced, whereas mouse skin is dominated by gammadelta T cells.

Of note for this clone: What this receptor recognizes is not known. Base qualities are not at hand, and no much larger clone is one base apart.

Read against the paper, the sample's time point label means: baseline before oral tofacitinib. Lesional scalp punch biopsies and peripheral blood were collected from alopecia areata patients. After PBMCs were isolated by density centrifugation and stained for CD3, CD4 and CD8, a FACSAria was used to sort CD4+ and CD8+ T cells. The library was prepared using the immunoSEQ multiplex PCR assay. For TCR sequencing, RNA was extracted from every sample and reverse transcribed into cDNA to serve as template. SuperScript III was used for first-strand cDNA synthesis, primed with a 2:1 mix of oligo-dT and random hexamers. Amplification bias was assessed with a synthetic immune receptor repertoire, and residual bias was removed computationally. Under the source paper's analysis protocol: Raw reads were preprocessed for error removal, and CDR3 was defined according to IMGT conventions as running from the conserved cysteine to phenylalanine. Clonality was computed by normalizing Shannon entropy by log2 of the number of productive unique TCRs and subtracting the result from 1. Scalp TCRbeta sequences were cross-referenced with sorted blood CD4 and CD8 repertoires so that the CD4 or CD8 identity of scalp clones could be inferred. TCRdb took this table from immuneACCESS and kept in-frame rearrangements with V and J called. Such tables lack part of the clones; where checked against another copy, unresolved V genes explain under half of the gap, and the rest is unexplained. Clonal size and the V and J genes are those of that table, whereas D and trimming came from the DNA. The sample table records roughly 150,000 clones; approximately 53% of these occur just once. Approximately 19% of the sample belongs to the ten largest clones.

After removal of 10 bases from V and 7 bases from J, the junction retains 8 bases not matched to a gene. Including the terminal cysteine and phenylalanine, the CDR3 comprises 15 residues. Kept here is only the CDR3 DNA, which spans 45 bases and is read in frame from base 1. Via the germline V gene, CDR1 is ENHRY and CDR2 SYGVKD. The chain joins TRBV10-3 to TRBJ1-6; a stretch of 12 junction bases matches TRBD1. This specimen was CD8+ T cells sorted from blood, taken at week 0. The sequence derives from a human donor with alopecia areata. Here is the DNA: TGTGCCACCCGGGACAGGGGGCTTAGAAATTCACCCCTCCACTTT. It codes for CATRDRGLRNSPLHF.